The 2 T cell receptor beta chains below were found in one sample sequenced in a study of T cells in Graves' hyperthyroidism and ophthalmopathy. Amplification of TCR beta CDR3 regions was performed using RNA transcripts as template. TCR CDR3 underwent first-round RT-PCR with the HTBI primer set. TCRdb used MiXCR to reprocess the multiplex PCR reads, holding one entry per CDR3 protein. The data show 150,000 to 200,000 distinct CDR3 sequences, approximately 17% seen once. Sequencing was performed on blood. The receptors originated from a woman in her 50s with Graves' hyperthyroidism.

This clonotype has at least ten counts. The chain carries TRBV6-2 or TRBV6-3 and TRBJ2-3; perhaps TRBD1 as D (6 bases). Trimming cost V 6 bases and J 2 bases, with 12 bases left between them. The CDR3 consists of 14 residues. The V gene's germline CDR1 is MNHEY and CDR2 SVGEGT. In nucleotides, the CDR3 is TGTGCCAGCAGCCCCGGACAGCTCACAGATACGCAGTATTTT. Translating it yields CASSPGQLTDTQYF.

This clonotype has ten or more counts. The chain links TRBV19 to TRBJ2-1; 9 bases match TRBD1. After removal of 5 bases from V and 4 bases from J, the junction contained 0 bases not matched to a gene. Germline V gives CDR1 LNHDA, CDR2 SQIVND (reference sequence). CDR3 size: 13 residues. The CDR3 loop is CASSGTGYNEQFF. The CDR3 DNA reads TGTGCCAGTAGTGGGACAGGGTACAATGAGCAGTTCTTC.